The present T cell receptor beta chain was sequenced within a study of OX40 agonist ivuxolimab in advanced cancers. Regarding this clone: Antigen specificity is unknown.

From germline, CDR1 is SGHTS and CDR2 YDEGEE. V lost 0 bases, J lost 2 bases, and 9 bases lay in between. This CDR3 region has 15 residues. General study findings and limits: Also present in some nonresponders was a low level of normalized T-cell clonal expansion.

Only in-frame clones appear in the TCRdb table, and some are missing; sequencing was by immunoSEQ multiplex PCR. The data hold more than 50,000 clones, with about 90% observed a single time. This chain joins TRBV5-8 and TRBJ2-1, with a weak D call TRBD1 (5 bases). This TCR was recovered from an adult with an advanced solid tumor such as melanoma, head and neck, liver or kidney cancer. Here the sequenced sample was CD4+ or CD8+ T cells sorted from blood, taken in a trial of the OX40 agonist ivuxolimab. CDR3 protein: CASSLVPGTYNEQFF. In nucleotides, the CDR3 is TGTGCCAGCAGCTTGGTGCCAGGGACCTACAATGAGCAGTTCTTC. Using reference TRBV5-8 and TRBJ2-1 for the parts outside the CDR3, the full variable domain is EAGVTQSPTHLIKTRGQQATLRCSPISGHTSVYWYQQALGLGLQFLLWYDEGEERNRGNFPPRFSGRQFPNYSSELNVNALELEDSALYLCASSLVPGTYNEQFFGPGTRLTVL.